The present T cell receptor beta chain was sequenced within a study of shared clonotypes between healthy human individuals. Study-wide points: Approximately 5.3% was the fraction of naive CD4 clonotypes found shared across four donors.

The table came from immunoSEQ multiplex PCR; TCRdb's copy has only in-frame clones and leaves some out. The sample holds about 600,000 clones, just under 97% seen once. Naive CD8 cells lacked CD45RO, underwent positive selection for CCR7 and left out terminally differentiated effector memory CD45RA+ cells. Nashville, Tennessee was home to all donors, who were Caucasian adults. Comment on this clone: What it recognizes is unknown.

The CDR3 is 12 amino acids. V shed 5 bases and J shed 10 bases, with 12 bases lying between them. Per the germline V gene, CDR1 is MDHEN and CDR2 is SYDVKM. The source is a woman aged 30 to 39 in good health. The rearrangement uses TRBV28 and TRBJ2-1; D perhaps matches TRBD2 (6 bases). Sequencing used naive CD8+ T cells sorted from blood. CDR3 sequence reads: CASSGGWQEQFF. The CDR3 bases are TGTGCCAGCAGTGGAGGGTGGCAGGAGCAGTTCTTC.